One sample yielded the 23 T cell receptor beta chains listed below, sequenced in a study of blood T cell repertoires in COVID-19. Some clones are missing from TCRdb's copy, which holds only in-frame ones; the method was immunoSEQ multiplex PCR. The profile shows about 200,000 clones, 80% of them singletons. The sample taken for sequencing was peripheral blood. Receptors originate from a human donor in a cohort sampled during active COVID-19.

This clone showed up just a few times. CDR3 sequence: CASSQDPRFPNYGYTF. The CDR3 nucleotides are TGTGCCAGCAGCCAAGATCCACGGTTCCCTAACTATGGCTACACCTTC. The V and J genes are TRBV3-1 (or the pseudogene TRBV3-2) and TRBJ1-2; D is uncertain. The CDR3 totals 16 residues. The germline V and J ends were trimmed by 0 bases and 0 bases, with 11 bases remaining between them. Germline V gene lookup returns CDR1 LGHDT and CDR2 YNNKEL (reference sequence).

The CDR3 DNA reads TGTGCCAGCAGCCTAATGGCGGACTGGCGGGGGGAAGAGACCCAGTACTTC. This translates into CASSLMADWRGEETQYF. The rearrangement links TRBV7-9 to TRBJ2-5, with 8 bases lining up with TRBD2. The CDR3 is made up of 17 amino acids. V lost 5 bases to trimming and J lost 3 bases; unmatched junction nucleotides: 14. In germline, CDR1 is SEHNR, CDR2 FQNEAQ (reference sequence).

The J gene is TRBJ2-5, the V gene TRBV12-5, with a tentative D call TRBD2 (6 bases). CDR1 LGHNT and CDR2 FRNRAP come from the germline V gene. V lost 5 bases to trimming and J lost 5 bases, with 12 bases between them. This CDR3 has 13 amino acids. The CDR3 loop is CASGREFEETQYF. The CDR3, as DNA: TGTGCTAGTGGTCGGGAGTTTGAGGAGACCCAGTACTTC.

This sequence joins TRBV6-6 and TRBJ2-4; possibly TRBD1 for D (6 bases). Trimming removed 5 bases at V and 0 bases at J, with 20 bases between. CDR3 length: 18 residues. CDR1 and CDR2 from the germline V gene are MNHNY and SVGAGI (reference sequence). CDR3 in amino acids: CASSLSGAGSSAKNIQYF. CDR3 bases: TGTGCCAGCAGTCTGTCAGGGGCCGGTTCCTCAGCCAAAAACATTCAGTACTTC.

This clone has only a few counts. The CDR3 nucleotides are TGTGCCAGCAGCTCCACCATCGACAGGGCGACGGGTTGGGGCACTGAAGCTTTCTTT. This encodes CASSSTIDRATGWGTEAFF. V gene TRBV5-6 combines with J gene TRBJ1-1, with 7 bases identical to TRBD1. Germline V CDR1 and CDR2: SGHDT, YYEEEE. The J segment lost 4 bases and the V segment lost 3 bases, leaving 21 bases of the junction unmatched. This CDR3 contains 19 residues.

The chain uses TRBV7-9 and TRBJ1-2; D ambiguous. Trimming shortened V by 2 bases and J by 4 bases, and 11 bases separated the two germline ends. This CDR3 is 14 amino acids long. Germline CDR1 is SEHNR and CDR2 is FQNEAQ (reference sequence). CDR3 DNA: TGTGCCAGCAGCTTAACTGACAATTCCTATGGCTACACCTTC. It yields the protein CASSLTDNSYGYTF.

The genes are TRBV6-6 and TRBJ1-3, with TRBD1 identical over 7 bases. J gave up 3 bases and V 5 bases, and 16 bases lay outside the gene matches. CDR3 length equals 18 residues. CDR1 is MNHNY and CDR2 is SVGAGI in the germline V gene (reference sequence). The CDR3 loop reads CASSPLPPGTAYGNTIYF. CDR3 nucleotide sequence: TGTGCCAGCAGTCCCCTCCCGCCTGGGACAGCGTATGGAAACACCATATATTTT.

The genes are TRBV7-3 and TRBJ2-5; the D is unclear. This CDR3 contains 13 residues. V shed 1 base and J shed 3 bases, with 6 bases lying between them. Looked up from germline, CDR1 is SGHTA and CDR2 is FQGTGA. The CDR3 protein is CASSLNLEETQYF. CDR3 nucleotide sequence: TGTGCCAGCAGCTTAAATCTAGAAGAGACCCAGTACTTC.

This clone showed up just a few times. The chain has TRBV14 and TRBJ1-3, with D perhaps matching TRBD1 (5 bases). The CDR3 is made up of 14 amino acids. In germline, CDR1 is SGHDN, CDR2 FVKESK. Between the trimmed V and J ends, which lost 5 bases and 9 bases, there was a span of 17 bases. CDR3 in DNA: TGTGCCAGCAGCTCCTCGGGGCTGGGAGGCACCATATATTTT. It yields the protein CASSSSGLGGTIYF. The whole variable domain, remainder taken from reference TRBV14 and TRBJ1-3, is EAGVTQFPSHSVIEKGQTVTLRCDPISGHDNLYWYRRVMGKEIKFLLHFVKESKQDESGMPNNRFLAERTGGTYSTLKVQPAELEDSGVYFCASSSSGLGGTIYFGEGSWLTVV.

The chain carries TRBV7-9 and TRBJ2-5, with 10 bases that match TRBD1. Trimming at V came to 10 bases and at J to 5 bases, leaving 1 base not matched to a gene. The germline gives CDR1 SEHNR, CDR2 FQNEAQ (reference sequence). The CDR3 consists of 11 residues. The CDR3 protein is CATTGGETQYF. The CDR3 DNA is TGTGCCACGACAGGGGGCGAGACCCAGTACTTC.

The chain couples TRBV6-6 to TRBJ2-2; 9 bases are a match to TRBD2. Germline assignment: CDR1 MNHNY and CDR2 SVGAGI (reference sequence). The CDR3 has 15 residues. V gave up 0 bases and J gave up 7 bases; unmatched junction bases: 3. The CDR3 protein is CASSYSGSGSGELFF. The CDR3 region has the DNA TGTGCCAGCAGTTACTCGGGTAGCGGGAGCGGGGAGCTGTTTTTT.

This chain connects TRBV5-6 to TRBJ2-2, with TRBD1 matching 8 bases. The CDR3 runs to 16 residues. Germline assignment: CDR1 SGHDT and CDR2 YYEEEE. V shed 2 bases, J shed 3 bases, and the junction held 6 bases outside the gene matches. The CDR3 DNA reads TGTGCCAGCAGCTTAGTCAGGGGGCTCGACACCGGGGAGCTGTTTTTT. The encoded protein is CASSLVRGLDTGELFF.

The chain recombines TRBV2 with TRBJ2-3; 8 bases match TRBD2. This CDR3 has 16 amino acids. Germline V CDR1 and CDR2: SNHLY, FYNNEI. Trimming took 0 bases from V and 5 from J; bases not matched to a gene: 7. The CDR3 loop is CASSEAGPSGLDTQYF. The CDR3 nucleotides are TGTGCCAGCAGTGAAGCTGGGCCTAGCGGGTTAGATACGCAGTATTTT.

The chain has TRBV19 and TRBJ2-3; 10 positions agree with TRBD2. From germline, CDR1 is LNHDA and CDR2 SQIVND (reference sequence). CDR3 length: 18 residues. V trimming: 3 bases; J trimming: 0 bases; junction bases outside the gene matches: 9. The CDR3 DNA follows: TGTGCCAGTAGTATCGTAGCGGGGGGAACACCTAGCACAGATACGCAGTATTTT. It specifies CASSIVAGGTPSTDTQYF.

The V call is TRBV3-1 (or the pseudogene TRBV3-2), the J call TRBJ2-2, with D maybe TRBD1 (5 bases). Germline assignment: CDR1 LGHDT and CDR2 YNNKEL (reference sequence). Trimming left V 4 bases short and J 6 bases short, with 12 bases between. The CDR3 covers 14 residues. The DNA of the CDR3 is TGTGCCAGCAGCCCTTACAAGGGGCCCGGGGAGCTGTTTTTT. Amino acid sequence: CASSPYKGPGELFF.

This clone was recorded at least ten times. The rearrangement uses TRBV19 and TRBJ1-2; 8 nucleotides agree with TRBD1. V shed 4 bases, J shed 0 bases, and the junction held 7 bases outside the gene matches. Germline V gene sequence: CDR1 LNHDA, CDR2 SQIVND (reference sequence). CDR3 length equals 16 residues. CDR3 coding DNA: TGTGCCAGTAGTACCTCCGGGACAGGCTCTAACTATGGCTACACCTTC. Translating it yields CASSTSGTGSNYGYTF.

This clone appeared many times. The sample contains more than one DNA sequence encoding this CDR3. The rearrangement uses TRBV6-5 and TRBJ1-2; maybe TRBD1 (6 bases). Germline CDR1 MNHEY, CDR2 SVGAGI. The CDR3 consists of 12 residues. V was cut by 6 bases and J by 4 bases, with 9 bases left in between. CDR3 nucleotide sequence: TGTGCCAGCAGGGCGGACAGCTATGGCTACACCTTC. Translated: CASRADSYGYTF.

V usage is TRBV30 and J usage is TRBJ1-5; possible D gene TRBD1, 6 bases. Germline CDR1 reads GTSNPN; CDR2 reads SVGIG (reference sequence). V gave up 4 bases and J gave up 6 bases, with 13 bases separating them. CDR3 length: 13 residues. CDR3 nucleotides: TGTGCCTGGAATGGGGGGGCGGGTCAGCCCCAGCATTTT. It translates to CAWNGGAGQPQHF.

The chain uses TRBV30 and TRBJ1-5, with 8 bases matching TRBD1. J was trimmed by 8 bases and V by 0 bases; bases with no gene match: 15. The germline gives CDR1 GTSNPN, CDR2 SVGIG (reference sequence). The CDR3 consists of 17 residues. DNA of the CDR3: TGTGCCTGGAGTGTACTAGGCAGGGGGCGCGAAAATAAGCCCCAGCATTTT. It codes for CAWSVLGRGRENKPQHF.

This chain connects TRBV27 to TRBJ2-1; TRBD2 is a possible D gene (6 bases). The germline V gene has CDR1 MNHEY and CDR2 SMNVEV (reference sequence). This CDR3 is 14 amino acids long. The V end was cut by 5 bases, the J end by 4 bases, with 12 bases between. The CDR3 loop is CASSRIGTYNEQFF. DNA for the CDR3: TGTGCCAGCAGTCGTATAGGGACTTACAATGAGCAGTTCTTC.

This clone was counted only a few times. The chain combines TRBV7-8 with TRBJ1-1; 11 nucleotides match TRBD1. V shed 6 bases, J shed 0 bases, and the junction held 6 bases outside the gene matches. The CDR3 totals 16 residues. Germline values: CDR1 SGHVS, CDR2 FQNEAQ. DNA of the CDR3: TGTGCCAGCAGTAGGGACAGGGGGTTTATGAACACTGAAGCTTTCTTT. This codes for CASSRDRGFMNTEAFF.

This clone came up once. The CDR3 is CASSLVGSPNTEAFF. The CDR3 DNA is TGCGCCAGCAGTCTCGTCGGGTCTCCGAACACTGAAGCTTTCTTT. The V call is TRBV5-1, the J call TRBJ1-1; no firm D call. V lost 5 bases and J 1 base, leaving 15 bases between the germline ends. This CDR3 spans 15 amino acids. CDR1 is SGHRS, CDR2 YFSETQ, per germline.

This clone came up a few times. V is TRBV5-1 and J is TRBJ2-1; maybe TRBD2 (6 bases). V gave up 6 bases and J gave up 7 bases, with 17 bases separating them. This CDR3 spans 14 amino acids. The germline CDR1 and CDR2 sequences are SGHRS and YFSETQ. CDR3: CASIRDWGVNEQFF. The DNA for the CDR3 is TGCGCCAGCATCCGGGACTGGGGAGTAAATGAGCAGTTCTTC.